Below, 16 T cell receptor beta chains from the same sample are listed, as sequenced in a study of T-cell memory formation after mild COVID-19. MiXCR was run by TCRdb on the 5' RACE reads, yielding one entry per CDR3 protein. This sample has around 250,000 distinct CDR3 sequences, with around a tenth found just once. The specimen was PBMCs or a T cell subset sorted from them (not recorded which). The receptors shown here come from a man aged 18 to 29 who had mild COVID-19 (a few samples of this study predate the infection). Cell type and time point are not known.

This clonotype came up a few times. V is TRBV3-1 and J is TRBJ2-3; 13 positions agree with TRBD2. This CDR3 has 15 residues. J was trimmed by 4 bases and V by 6 bases; bases with no gene match: 4. The V gene's germline CDR1 is LGHDT and CDR2 YNNKEL (reference sequence). CDR3 in amino acids: CASRPTSGGADTQYF. For the CDR3, the DNA is TGTGCCAGCAGACCCACTAGCGGGGGGGCAGATACGCAGTATTTT.

The rearrangement links TRBV5-1 to TRBJ2-1; no clear D gene. This CDR3 contains 14 residues. Germline lookup yields CDR1 SGHRS and CDR2 YFSETQ. The ends were cut back, 1 base at V and 7 bases at J, with 12 bases in the middle. The CDR3 nucleotides are TGCGCCAGCAGCTTGTTGACCCAAATAAATGAGCAGTTCTTC. Translation gives CASSLLTQINEQFF.

This rearrangement joins TRBV5-6 to TRBJ1-1, with 7 bases identical to TRBD1. V lost 4 bases to trimming and J lost 1 base; unmatched junction nucleotides: 7. The CDR3 consists of 15 residues. Germline V gives CDR1 SGHDT, CDR2 YYEEEE. This CDR3 reads CASSPAGTANTEAFF. CDR3 DNA sequence: TGTGCCAGCAGCCCCGCCGGGACAGCGAACACTGAAGCTTTCTTT.

The rearrangement uses TRBV9 and TRBJ2-2; weak D call: TRBD1 (5 bases). This CDR3 is built from 15 residues. Germline V lookup: CDR1 SGDLS, CDR2 YYNGEE. Trimming cost V 3 bases and J 7 bases, with 16 bases left between them. The CDR3 DNA reads TGTGCCAGCAGCGGACGGTCCCAGGGCGGCGGGGAGCTGTTTTTT. This encodes CASSGRSQGGGELFF.

This clonotype was detected only a few times. The DNA of the CDR3 is TGCGCCAGCAGCCAATACTTCGGAAGCTCCTACGAGCAGTACTTC. Encoded protein: CASSQYFGSSYEQYF. The V gene is TRBV4-3, the J gene TRBJ2-7; no clear D gene. Trimming shortened V by 2 bases and J by 0 bases, and 11 bases separated the two germline ends. This CDR3 spans 15 amino acids. Germline V gives CDR1 LGHNA, CDR2 YSLEER.

This chain connects TRBV30 to TRBJ1-2; D is perhaps TRBD1 (5 bases). The CDR3 contains 15 residues. Trimming left V 1 base short and J 2 bases short, with 14 bases between. Germline V gives CDR1 GTSNPN, CDR2 SVGIG (reference sequence). CDR3 sequence: CAWSATQGRNYGYTF. CDR3 coding DNA: TGTGCCTGGAGTGCGACCCAGGGAAGGAACTATGGCTACACCTTC.

This chain connects TRBV9 to TRBJ2-1; D gene unclear. The CDR3 runs 11 residues. The germline V gene encodes CDR1 SGDLS and CDR2 YYNGEE. V shed 3 bases and J shed 7 bases, with 5 bases lying between them. The CDR3 is CASSATNEQFF. DNA for the CDR3: TGTGCCAGCAGCGCCACGAATGAGCAGTTCTTC.

The chain recombines TRBV11-2 with TRBJ2-6, with D possibly matching TRBD1 (6 bases). CDR1 is SGHAT and CDR2 is FQNNGV in the germline V gene. The CDR3 sequence is 17 residues long. V lost 4 bases to trimming and J lost 4 bases, with 17 bases between them. The CDR3 nucleotides read TGTGCCAGCAGCTACCTAGGGGGAGCCGCCGGGGCCAACGTCCTGACTTTC. Protein sequence: CASSYLGGAAGANVLTF. The variable domain in full, completed from reference TRBV11-2 and TRBJ2-6, reads EAGVAQSPRYKIIEKRQSVAFWCNPISGHATLYWYQQILGQGPKLLIQFQNNGVVDDSQLPKDRFSAERLKGVDSTLKIQPAKLEDSAVYLCASSYLGGAAGANVLTFGAGSRLTVL.

The genes are TRBV4-3 and TRBJ1-2, with TRBD1 matching over 7 bases. This CDR3 spans 17 amino acids. Germline V gene lookup returns CDR1 LGHNA and CDR2 YSLEER. V shed 8 bases, J shed 6 bases, and the junction held 21 bases outside the gene matches. Here the CDR3 DNA reads TGCGCCAGCGCTTCCTGGCCGGGACAGCCAACGGCACATGGCTACACCTTC. It translates to CASASWPGQPTAHGYTF.

Many counts were recorded for this clonotype. The gene calls are TRBV12-3 or TRBV12-4 and TRBJ2-1; 11 bases fit TRBD2. This CDR3 has 15 amino acids. V shed 3 bases, J shed 9 bases, and the junction held 7 bases outside the gene matches. CDR3 sequence: CASSFRLAGLGEQFF. CDR3 nucleotides: TGTGCCAGCAGTTTCAGACTAGCGGGACTAGGTGAGCAGTTCTTC.

J is TRBJ1-2 and V is TRBV7-2; TRBD1 is a possible D gene (5 bases). V lost 1 base and J lost 6, with 12 bases in between. This CDR3 is built from 14 residues. The germline V gene has CDR1 SGHTA and CDR2 FQGNSA. The CDR3 loop reads CASSLGGDPHGYTF. CDR3 nucleotide sequence: TGTGCCAGCAGCTTAGGAGGGGACCCGCATGGCTACACCTTC. The whole variable domain, filled in from reference TRBV7-2 and TRBJ1-2, reads GAGVSQSPSNKVTEKGKDVELRCDPISGHTALYWYRQSLGQGLEFLIYFQGNSAPDKSGLPSDRFSAERTGGSVSTLTIQRTQQEDSAVYLCASSLGGDPHGYTFGSGTRLTVV.

The table lists this clonotype with a few counts. This chain joins TRBV10-3 and TRBJ1-1, with D perhaps matching TRBD1 (5 bases). V lost 2 bases, J lost 1 base, and 8 bases lay in between. Germline V gene lookup returns CDR1 ENHRY and CDR2 SYGVKD. The CDR3 sequence is 14 residues long. The CDR3 here is CAISEGHWNTEAFF. The CDR3 region has the DNA TGTGCCATCAGTGAGGGACACTGGAACACTGAAGCTTTCTTT.

The table lists this clonotype with a few counts. V gene TRBV12-3 or TRBV12-4 combines with J gene TRBJ1-5, with TRBD1 as a possible D gene (6 bases). Trimming left V 7 bases short and J 3 bases short, with 19 bases between. The CDR3 covers 16 residues. CDR3 nucleotides: TGTGCCAGCACCCTAGGGGGGGCCGAAGTCAATCAGCCCCAGCATTTT. It codes for CASTLGGAEVNQPQHF.

This chain connects TRBV12-3 or TRBV12-4 to TRBJ2-5; tentatively, D is TRBD2 (5 bases). The germline V and J ends were trimmed by 6 bases and 4 bases, with 15 bases remaining between them. The CDR3 extends over 14 amino acids. CDR3 nucleotides: TGTGCCAGCAGCCCCACCGGGGTTATAGAGACCCAGTACTTC. It codes for CASSPTGVIETQYF.

This clonotype was seen a few times. The rearrangement joins TRBV12-3 or TRBV12-4 to TRBJ2-1; 8 nucleotides agree with TRBD2. The junction had 16 bases not matched to a gene; V was cut back by 5 bases and J by 7 bases. CDR3 length equals 17 residues. CDR3 DNA: TGTGCCAGCAGTGCCCGGACCGGGACTCGGGAGGGGAATGAGCAGTTCTTC. This gives the protein CASSARTGTREGNEQFF.

This clonotype was seen a handful of times. The chain is built from TRBV5-6 and TRBJ2-5; 7 bases agree with TRBD1. Looked up from germline, CDR1 is SGHDT and CDR2 is YYEEEE. The CDR3 contains 14 residues. V lost 5 bases, J lost 3 bases, and 7 bases stayed unmatched. As DNA, the CDR3 is TGTGCCAGCAGAATCCGGGACAGAGAAGAGACCCAGTACTTC. Amino acids: CASRIRDREETQYF.